The T cell receptor (beta chain) described here comes from a study of regulatory and conventional T cells in RAG deficiency. Study conclusions and caveats: In Omenn syndrome, Treg and Tconv repertoires overlapped >75%.

In the case of this clone: Its antigen remains unidentified.

Using immunoSEQ multiplex PCR, the repertoire was profiled, and TCRdb retains in-frame clones only, with some absent. The profile shows 45,000 or so clones, around 90% of them singletons. Blood CD4+ CD25-low CD127-high conventional T cells supplied the genomic DNA template. In germline, CDR1 is SGHNT, CDR2 YYREEE (reference sequence). J was trimmed by 10 bases and V by 1 base; bases with no gene match: 12. The CDR3 extends over 16 amino acids. Separately, the same data were catalogued under a study of regulatory T cells. That publication notes: The primer mix had 52 TRBV and 13 TRBJ primers.

The material sequenced was CD4+ effector T cells sorted from blood. The V gene is TRBV5-4, the J gene TRBJ1-4; TRBD1 matches 8 bases. The source of this sequence is a human donor in good health. CDR3 nucleotide sequence: TGTGCCAGCAGCTTGAACAGGGGGGCGCGGGTTGGAAAACTGTTTTTT. Translated: CASSLNRGARVGKLFF.